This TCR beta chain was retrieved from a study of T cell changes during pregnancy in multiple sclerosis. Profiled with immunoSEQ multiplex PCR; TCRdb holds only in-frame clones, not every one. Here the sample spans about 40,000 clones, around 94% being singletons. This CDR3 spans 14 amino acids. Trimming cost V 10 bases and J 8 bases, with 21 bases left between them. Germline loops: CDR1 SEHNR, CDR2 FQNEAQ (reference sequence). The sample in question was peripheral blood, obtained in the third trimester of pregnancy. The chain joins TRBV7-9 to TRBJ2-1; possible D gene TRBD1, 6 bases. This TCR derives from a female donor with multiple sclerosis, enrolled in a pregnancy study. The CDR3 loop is CATRPPNRADEQFF. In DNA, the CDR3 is TGTGCCACGCGCCCTCCTAACAGGGCCGATGAGCAGTTCTTC.